The sequence of this TCR beta chain was determined in a study of shared clonotypes between healthy human individuals. Trimming took 0 bases from V and 4 from J, leaving 12 bases between them. Germline loops: CDR1 MGHRA, CDR2 YSYEKL. This CDR3 comprises 15 residues. The assay was immunoSEQ multiplex PCR, and TCRdb's table has in-frame clones only and misses some. The sample holds hundreds of thousands of clones; over 65% are singletons and the top ten take 9% to 12%. This sequence joins TRBV4-1 and TRBJ2-5; no reliable D call. This TCR came from a man younger than 45 in good health. Source material: memory CD4+ T cells sorted from blood. Subset in this sample: CD45RA-negative fraction. The CDR3 DNA reads as TGCGCCAGCAGCCAAGATGTAACTGCCGGAGAGACCCAGTACTTC. Translated, it gives CASSQDVTAGETQYF.